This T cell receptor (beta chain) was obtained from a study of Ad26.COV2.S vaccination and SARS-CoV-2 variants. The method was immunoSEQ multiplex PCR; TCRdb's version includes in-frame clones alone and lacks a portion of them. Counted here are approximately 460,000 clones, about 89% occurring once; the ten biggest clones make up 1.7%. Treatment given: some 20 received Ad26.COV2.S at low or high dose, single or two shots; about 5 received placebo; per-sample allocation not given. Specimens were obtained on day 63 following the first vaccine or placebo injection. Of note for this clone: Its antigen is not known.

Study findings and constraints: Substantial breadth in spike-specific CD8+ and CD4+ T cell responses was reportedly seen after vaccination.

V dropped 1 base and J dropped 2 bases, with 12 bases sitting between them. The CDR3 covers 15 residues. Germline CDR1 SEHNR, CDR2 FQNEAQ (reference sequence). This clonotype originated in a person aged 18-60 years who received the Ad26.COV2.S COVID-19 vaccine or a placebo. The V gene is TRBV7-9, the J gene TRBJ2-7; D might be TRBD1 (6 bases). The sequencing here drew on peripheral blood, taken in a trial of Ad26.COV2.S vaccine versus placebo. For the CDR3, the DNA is TGTGCCAGCAGCTTAGAAACAGGGATCACCTACGAGCAGTACTTC. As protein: CASSLETGITYEQYF.